The clone carrying this T cell receptor (beta chain) has just one count. Its matching antigen is unknown. The data were obtained in a study of cytomegalovirus exposure and HLA in healthy donors. Germline CDR1 is MNHEY and CDR2 is SMNVEV (reference sequence). CDR3 length: 14 amino acids. The J segment lost 1 base and the V segment lost 2 bases, leaving 2 bases of the junction unmatched. Study-wide results and limits: A later analysis reportedly identified an Asian-associated ancestry cluster as carrying fewer N-insertions than the approximately 620-donor mean.

Vbeta (60) and Jbeta (13) primers were used in the PCR. The method was immunoSEQ multiplex PCR; TCRdb's version includes in-frame clones alone and lacks a portion of them. The sample records 100,000 to 150,000 clones, 77% being singletons. The genes are TRBV27 and TRBJ2-7, with 7 bases lining up with TRBD1. Sequenced input: PBMCs. The TCR sequence derives from a male donor in good health and CMV-seropositive. The CDR3 loop is CASSLVGQSYEQYF. Written as DNA, the CDR3 is TGTGCCAGCAGTTTAGTGGGACAGTCCTACGAGCAGTACTTC.